A selection of T cell receptor beta chains follows, all from one sample in a study of T cells in Graves' hyperthyroidism and ophthalmopathy. Each CDR3 protein is one row after TCRdb ran MiXCR on the multiplex PCR reads. The table has about 380,000 distinct CDR3 sequences, around an eighth seen once; the top ten hold 20%. Sample: blood. These receptors came from a man younger than 45 with Graves' hyperthyroidism that later progressed to Graves' ophthalmopathy. The CDR3 runs from the conserved cysteine through the conserved F or W. Fields, in order: CDR3 protein, CDR3 DNA, J gene, V gene, D gene, clone size. A D gene is named only where the DNA matches it firmly. Clone size is given for some rows only: seen once, a few or many times, or a class if the clone is expanded.

cdr3_aa: CASSEQGPGQGYTF; cdr3_nt: TGTGCCAGCAGTGAGCAAGGGCCAGGACAAGGCTACACCTTC; j_call: TRBJ1-2; v_call: TRBV2; d_call: .; clone_size: many
cdr3_aa: CASREGGGLSYEQYF; cdr3_nt: TGTGCCAGCAGGGAAGGCGGGGGGCTCTCCTACGAGCAGTACTTC; j_call: TRBJ2-7; v_call: TRBV6-2/TRBV6-3; d_call: TRBD2; clone_size: .
cdr3_aa: CSAISGTASSGNTIYF; cdr3_nt: TGCAGTGCAATATCCGGGACAGCTAGCTCTGGAAACACCATATATTTT; j_call: TRBJ1-3; v_call: TRBV20-1; d_call: TRBD1; clone_size: .
cdr3_aa: CASSPHQAYSNQPQHF; cdr3_nt: TGTGCCAGCAGTCCCCACCAGGCATATAGCAATCAGCCCCAGCATTTT; j_call: TRBJ1-5; v_call: TRBV6-1; d_call: .; clone_size: many
cdr3_aa: CASSLGDNYGYTF; cdr3_nt: TGTGCCAGCAGCTTGGGGGACAACTATGGCTACACCTTC; j_call: TRBJ1-2; v_call: TRBV11-2; d_call: .; clone_size: few
cdr3_aa: CASSRTLGALDTEAFF; cdr3_nt: TGTGCCAGCAGCCGTACACTAGGGGCGCTGGACACTGAAGCTTTCTTT; j_call: TRBJ1-1; v_call: TRBV3-1; d_call: .; clone_size: many
cdr3_aa: CASSEGQGTDTQYF; cdr3_nt: TGTGCCAGCAGCGAAGGACAGGGCACAGATACGCAGTATTTT; j_call: TRBJ2-3; v_call: TRBV5-6; d_call: TRBD1; clone_size: few
cdr3_aa: CASSLVAGGPRGNEQFF; cdr3_nt: TGTGCCAGCAGCCTAGTAGCGGGGGGGCCGAGGGGCAATGAGCAGTTCTTC; j_call: TRBJ2-1; v_call: TRBV11-3; d_call: TRBD2; clone_size: many
cdr3_aa: CASTTRGVGLNTEAFF; cdr3_nt: TGCGCCAGCACCACCCGAGGGGTGGGATTGAACACTGAAGCTTTCTTT; j_call: TRBJ1-1; v_call: TRBV5-1; d_call: .; clone_size: few
cdr3_aa: CASGLYGGINQPQHF; cdr3_nt: TGTGCTAGTGGTTTGTACGGGGGGATCAATCAGCCCCAGCATTTT; j_call: TRBJ1-5; v_call: TRBV12-5; d_call: .; clone_size: .
cdr3_aa: CASSSDRWGYEQYF; cdr3_nt: TGTGCCAGCAGTTCCGACAGGTGGGGCTACGAGCAGTACTTC; j_call: TRBJ2-7; v_call: TRBV6-5; d_call: .; clone_size: many
cdr3_aa: CASSLTPDRVTDTQYF; cdr3_nt: TGTGCCAGCAGCTTAACTCCGGACAGGGTCACAGATACGCAGTATTTT; j_call: TRBJ2-3; v_call: TRBV7-3; d_call: TRBD1; clone_size: many
cdr3_aa: CASSFPGGPGNTIYF; cdr3_nt: TGTGCCAGCAGTTTTCCAGGGGGCCCTGGAAACACCATATATTTT; j_call: TRBJ1-3; v_call: TRBV2; d_call: TRBD1; clone_size: many
cdr3_aa: CASRLQGSSNQPQHF; cdr3_nt: TGTGCCAGCAGGCTACAGGGGTCTAGCAATCAGCCCCAGCATTTT; j_call: TRBJ1-5; v_call: TRBV6-1; d_call: TRBD1; clone_size: many
cdr3_aa: CASSLRTGGAGGYTF; cdr3_nt: TGTGCCAGCAGTTTGAGGACAGGGGGCGCGGGGGGCTACACCTTC; j_call: TRBJ1-2; v_call: TRBV12-3/TRBV12-4; d_call: TRBD1; clone_size: .
cdr3_aa: CASSLVLTESYEQYF; cdr3_nt: TGTGCCAGCAGCTTGGTCCTAACAGAATCCTACGAGCAGTACTTC; j_call: TRBJ2-7; v_call: TRBV5-6; d_call: .; clone_size: .
cdr3_aa: CASSLGGLDEKLFF; cdr3_nt: TGTGCCAGTTCGCTCGGGGGGCTGGATGAAAAACTGTTTTTT; j_call: TRBJ1-4; v_call: TRBV28; d_call: .; clone_size: few
cdr3_aa: CASSFNVLGYSYTF; cdr3_nt: TGTGCCAGCAGTTTCAACGTTTTGGGATATAGCTACACCTTC; j_call: TRBJ1-2; v_call: TRBV27; d_call: .; clone_size: many
cdr3_aa: CASSEARAEQFF; cdr3_nt: TGTGCCAGCAGTGAAGCGAGGGCAGAGCAGTTCTTC; j_call: TRBJ2-1; v_call: TRBV6-1; d_call: .; clone_size: few
cdr3_aa: CASSLGTGGWEQFF; cdr3_nt: TGCGCCAGCAGCCTCGGGACAGGGGGCTGGGAGCAGTTCTTC; j_call: TRBJ2-1; v_call: TRBV5-1; d_call: TRBD1; clone_size: many
cdr3_aa: CASSEGQGPSPLHF; cdr3_nt: TGTGCCAGCAGTGAGGGACAGGGGCCTTCACCCCTCCACTTT; j_call: TRBJ1-6; v_call: TRBV28; d_call: TRBD1; clone_size: many
cdr3_aa: CASSVERAGTGELFF; cdr3_nt: TGTGCCAGCAGCGTAGAGCGGGCAGGGACCGGGGAGCTGTTTTTT; j_call: TRBJ2-2; v_call: TRBV9; d_call: .; clone_size: .
cdr3_aa: CASSLVLGSETQYF; cdr3_nt: TGTGCCAGCAGCTTAGTTCTGGGGTCAGAGACCCAGTACTTC; j_call: TRBJ2-5; v_call: TRBV7-9; d_call: .; clone_size: few
cdr3_aa: CSVTRQGQETQYF; cdr3_nt: TGCAGCGTAACCCGACAGGGCCAAGAGACCCAGTACTTC; j_call: TRBJ2-5; v_call: TRBV29-1; d_call: TRBD1; clone_size: many
cdr3_aa: CASSFLAGNRDTQYF; cdr3_nt: TGTGCCAGCAGTTTTCTCGCAGGGAACCGAGATACGCAGTATTTT; j_call: TRBJ2-3; v_call: TRBV12-3/TRBV12-4; d_call: .; clone_size: many
cdr3_aa: CASTPLQGGRGEQYF; cdr3_nt: TGTGCCAGCACTCCATTGCAGGGGGGACGAGGCGAGCAGTACTTC; j_call: TRBJ2-7; v_call: TRBV2; d_call: .; clone_size: many
cdr3_aa: CASSLARGNYGYTF; cdr3_nt: TGTGCCAGCAGCTTAGCCAGGGGTAACTATGGCTACACCTTC; j_call: TRBJ1-2; v_call: TRBV7-2; d_call: .; clone_size: few
cdr3_aa: CASSSSGNSYEQYF; cdr3_nt: TGCGCCAGCAGCTCGTCAGGGAACTCCTACGAGCAGTACTTC; j_call: TRBJ2-7; v_call: TRBV5-1; d_call: .; clone_size: .